The text below deals with one TCR beta chain. The data belong to a study of OX40 agonist ivuxolimab in advanced cancers. This table comes from immunoSEQ multiplex PCR, and its TCRdb copy is limited to in-frame clones, with some not included. The sample has 60,000 to 75,000 clones, roughly 87% seen once. V was clipped by 0 bases and J by 0 bases; unmatched bases: 1. CDR3 size: 17 residues. CDR1 ENHRY and CDR2 SYGVKD come from the germline V gene. The TCR sequence derives from an adult with an advanced solid tumor such as melanoma, head and neck, liver or kidney cancer. The rearrangement joins TRBV10-3 to TRBJ2-1, with 11 bases identical to TRBD2. The sequencing used CD4+ or CD8+ T cells sorted from blood, collected in a trial of the OX40 agonist ivuxolimab. CDR3 loop: CAISESLAGGSYNEQFF. The CDR3 nucleotides read TGTGCCATCAGTGAGTCCCTAGCGGGAGGCTCCTACAATGAGCAGTTCTTC.